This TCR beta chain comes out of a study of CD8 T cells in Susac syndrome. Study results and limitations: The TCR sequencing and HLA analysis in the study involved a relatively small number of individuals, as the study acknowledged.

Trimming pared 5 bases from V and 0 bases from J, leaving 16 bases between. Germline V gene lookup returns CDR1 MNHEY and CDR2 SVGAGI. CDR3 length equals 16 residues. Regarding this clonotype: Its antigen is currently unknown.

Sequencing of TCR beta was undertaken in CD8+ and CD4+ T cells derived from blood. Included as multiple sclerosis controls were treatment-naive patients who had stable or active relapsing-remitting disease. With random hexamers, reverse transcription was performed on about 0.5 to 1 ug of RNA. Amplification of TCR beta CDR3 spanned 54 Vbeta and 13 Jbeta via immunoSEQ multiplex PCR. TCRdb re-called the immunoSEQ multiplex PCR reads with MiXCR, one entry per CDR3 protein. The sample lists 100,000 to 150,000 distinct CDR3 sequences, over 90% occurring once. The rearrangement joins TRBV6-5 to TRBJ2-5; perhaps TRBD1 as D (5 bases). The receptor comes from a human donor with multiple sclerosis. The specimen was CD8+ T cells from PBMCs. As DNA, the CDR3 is TGTGCCAGCAGTAACCTCCCAGGGCAGAACCAAGAGACCCAGTACTTC. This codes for CASSNLPGQNQETQYF.